The 14 T cell receptor beta chains below come from one sample, sequenced in a study of blood T cells in healthy people across ages. Primed by a sample-barcoded 5' primer and a J-beta primer mix, a second PCR proceeded for about 6 to 11 cycles. One entry per CDR3 protein results from TCRdb running MiXCR on the 5' RACE reads. The data hold more than 1,400,000 distinct CDR3 sequences, with around 42% observed a single time. The material sequenced was blood. The receptor set was obtained from a woman younger than 30 in good health.

The V and J genes are TRBV6-6 and TRBJ2-7, with TRBD2 identical over 7 bases. The CDR3 extends over 15 amino acids. J was trimmed by 12 bases and V by 6 bases; bases with no gene match: 20. Germline V gene lookup returns CDR1 MNHNY and CDR2 SVGAGI (reference sequence). The CDR3 DNA is TGTGCCAGCAGATCAGCGGGAATGGGGGGGAACATTCTGTACTTC. Residues: CASRSAGMGGNILYF.

The rearrangement joins TRBV10-1 to TRBJ2-1, with TRBD2 matching over 11 bases. This CDR3 contains 15 residues. Germline CDR1 and CDR2: WNHNN and SYGVQD (reference sequence). The ends lost 2 bases at V and 9 bases at J; junction bases unmatched: 6. The CDR3 bases are TGCGCCAGCAGTGAGGTAGCGGGGGGGCCTGGTGAGCAGTTCTTC. Translated: CASSEVAGGPGEQFF.

The chain couples TRBV20-1 to TRBJ2-7; TRBD1 matches 11 bases. The CDR3 extends over 12 amino acids. Germline V gene sequence: CDR1 DFQATT, CDR2 SNEGSKA (reference sequence). V gave up 6 bases and J gave up 5 bases; unmatched junction bases: 3. CDR3 region: CSAPGQGDEQYF. In DNA form, the CDR3 reads TGCAGTGCCCCGGGACAGGGGGACGAGCAGTACTTC.

This clonotype was counted a few times. This sequence joins TRBV2 and TRBJ1-1; D might be TRBD1 (6 bases). This CDR3 has 13 amino acids. Germline V gene data show CDR1 as SNHLY and CDR2 as FYNNEI. Trimming stripped 7 bases from V and 3 bases from J, with 12 bases between. As DNA, the CDR3 is TGTGCCAGCACCGGGACACCCGACACTGAAGCTTTCTTT. It translates to CASTGTPDTEAFF. Based on the CDR3 plus reference TRBV2 and TRBJ1-1, the full variable domain is EPEVTQTPSHQVTQMGQEVILRCVPISNHLYFYWYRQILGQKVEFLVSFYNNEISEKSEIFDDQFSVERPDGSNFTLKIRSTKLEDSAMYFCASTGTPDTEAFFGQGTRLTVV.

This chain joins TRBV20-1 and TRBJ2-7; 7 bases line up with TRBD1. CDR1 is DFQATT and CDR2 is SNEGSKA in the germline V gene (reference sequence). Trimming at V came to 6 bases and at J to 5 bases, leaving 10 bases not matched to a gene. The CDR3 has 13 amino acids. For the CDR3, the DNA is TGCAGTGCCCGACAGGGTAGTGCAGACGAGCAGTACTTC. It yields the protein CSARQGSADEQYF.

A few counts support this clonotype. This sequence joins TRBV5-1 and TRBJ1-1; D not resolved. V lost 4 bases and J lost 7, with 11 bases in between. The CDR3 extends over 12 amino acids. Germline CDR1 is SGHRS and CDR2 is YFSETQ. CDR3 sequence reads: CASSPGYVEAFF. CDR3 sequence (DNA): TGCGCCAGCAGCCCCGGTTATGTTGAAGCTTTCTTT.

The genes are TRBV6-5 and TRBJ2-1; no firm D call. CDR3 length: 16 amino acids. Germline V gene data show CDR1 as MNHEY and CDR2 as SVGAGI. The ends were cut back, 3 bases at V and 0 bases at J, with 12 bases in the middle. The CDR3: CASSYADRSSYNEQFF. Here the CDR3 DNA reads TGTGCCAGCAGTTATGCGGACCGCAGCTCCTACAATGAGCAGTTCTTC.

The chain couples TRBV10-3 to TRBJ1-2, with D perhaps matching TRBD1 (5 bases). CDR3 length: 16 amino acids. Trimming shortened V by 0 bases and J by 4 bases, and 15 bases separated the two germline ends. Germline CDR1 is ENHRY and CDR2 is SYGVKD. CDR3 DNA sequence: TGTGCCATCAGTGAGTCAGGCCAGGGTGAAGCCTATGGCTACACCTTC. Protein product: CAISESGQGEAYGYTF.

DNA of the CDR3: TGTGCCAGCAGTTACGCGGGAGTGAGAAACAATGAGCAGTTCTTC. This gives the protein CASSYAGVRNNEQFF. This chain connects TRBV6-2 or TRBV6-3 to TRBJ2-1; 7 bases align to TRBD2. Germline V CDR1 and CDR2: MNHEY, SVGEGT. CDR3 length equals 15 residues. With 2 bases clipped from V and 5 bases from J, the junction kept 6 bases outside the gene matches.

This sequence joins TRBV6-1 and TRBJ2-1, with D perhaps matching TRBD1 or TRBD2 (5 bases each). The germline V and J ends were trimmed by 4 bases and 13 bases, with 23 bases remaining between them. Germline V CDR1 and CDR2: MNHNS, SASEGT. The CDR3 length is 15 residues. In nucleotides, the CDR3 is TGTGCCAGCAGTGTCAGGCCCCTTTTGGAAGGGACCCAGTTCTTC. Its translation is CASSVRPLLEGTQFF.

V and J are TRBV20-1 and TRBJ2-1; D possibly corresponds to TRBD2 (5 bases). From germline, CDR1 is DFQATT and CDR2 SNEGSKA (reference sequence). Trimming removed 3 bases at V and 7 bases at J, with 10 bases between. The CDR3 is made up of 12 amino acids. The CDR3 DNA reads as TGCAGTGCTAGCCACCGAGGGAATGAGCAGTTCTTC. As protein: CSASHRGNEQFF.

This chain joins TRBV5-1 and TRBJ1-2; no clear D. V lost 5 bases, J lost 2 bases, and 16 bases lay in between. This CDR3 is built from 15 residues. From germline, CDR1 is SGHRS and CDR2 YFSETQ. CDR3 nucleotide sequence: TGCGCCAGCAGACCTATTATGGACGGGAACTATGGCTACACCTTC. Its protein product is CASRPIMDGNYGYTF.

The J gene is TRBJ1-2, the V gene TRBV28; 8 nucleotides align to TRBD1. This CDR3 has 14 residues. Looked up from germline, CDR1 is MDHEN and CDR2 is SYDVKM. The V gene end was trimmed by 6 bases and the J gene end by 5 bases; junction bases not matched to a gene: 8. The CDR3 reads CASRSGTGHYGYTF. CDR3 DNA: TGTGCCAGCAGGTCCGGGACAGGCCATTATGGCTACACCTTC.

This clonotype was detected only a few times. The rearrangement uses TRBV4-1 and TRBJ1-5; no firm D call. V was trimmed by 1 base and J by 0 bases, leaving 10 bases between them. The CDR3 contains 16 residues. CDR1 and CDR2 from the germline V gene are MGHRA and YSYEKL. The CDR3 here is CASSQGREYSNQPQHF. DNA for the CDR3: TGCGCCAGCAGCCAAGGAAGGGAATATAGCAATCAGCCCCAGCATTTT.